Below are 27 T cell receptor beta chains sequenced from a single sample in a study of T cells in Graves' hyperthyroidism and ophthalmopathy. The source material, RNA transcripts, was used to amplify TCR beta CDR3 regions. An initial round of RT-PCR targeting the TCR CDR3 relied on the HTBI primer set. TCRdb re-called the multiplex PCR reads through MiXCR, storing one row per CDR3 protein. The sample comprises about 700,000 distinct CDR3 sequences, 14% of which are singletons, and about a tenth rests with the top ten. Sequencing was carried out using blood. Source of these receptors: a woman in her late teens or twenties with Graves' hyperthyroidism.

This rearrangement joins TRBV9 to TRBJ2-1, with a weak D call TRBD2 (7 bases). Germline assignment: CDR1 SGDLS and CDR2 YYNGEE. This CDR3 region has 13 residues. The germline V and J ends were trimmed by 4 bases and 9 bases, with 14 bases remaining between them. For the CDR3, the DNA is TGTGCCAGCAGCTTTGGGGGGGCCCGTGAGCAGTTCTTC. Amino acid sequence: CASSFGGAREQFF.

There are a few counts of this clonotype. The chain uses TRBV18 and TRBJ2-2; D not certain. Germline V lookup: CDR1 KGHSH, CDR2 LQKENI. Trimming removed 0 bases at V and 1 base at J, with 12 bases between. CDR3 length equals 17 residues. CDR3 protein: CASSPPRPSGNTGELFF. The CDR3 region has the DNA TGTGCCAGCTCACCACCACGTCCCTCGGGGAACACCGGGGAGCTGTTTTTT.

The gene calls are TRBV27 and TRBJ2-2; D remains unclear. The CDR3 contains 12 residues. Germline V gives CDR1 MNHEY, CDR2 SMNVEV (reference sequence). V gave up 10 bases and J gave up 5 bases, with 11 bases separating them. In DNA, the CDR3 is TGTGCCACGCAGTGGGGAACCGGGGAGCTGTTTTTT. Translated, it gives CATQWGTGELFF.

This clonotype has at least ten counts. This rearrangement joins TRBV20-1 to TRBJ2-1; tentatively, D is TRBD1 (5 bases). The germline CDR1 and CDR2 sequences are DFQATT and SNEGSKA (reference sequence). Trimming took off 7 bases at V and 5 bases at J, with 12 bases between the two ends. This CDR3 contains 12 residues. CDR3 DNA: TGCAGTGGGCAGGGATTAGACAATGAGCAGTTCTTC. It encodes CSGQGLDNEQFF.

This clonotype has just a few counts. This chain links TRBV20-1 with TRBJ1-2; D perhaps matches TRBD1 (5 bases). Trimming took off 5 bases at V and 2 bases at J, with 12 bases between the two ends. The CDR3 is made up of 13 amino acids. Germline V lookup: CDR1 DFQATT, CDR2 SNEGSKA (reference sequence). The CDR3 loop is CSAPTVKNYGYTF. The DNA of the CDR3 is TGCAGTGCTCCGACAGTCAAGAACTATGGCTACACCTTC.

The chain has TRBV28 and TRBJ1-3; D gene unclear. This CDR3 spans 14 amino acids. Trimming stripped 7 bases from V and 2 bases from J, with 12 bases between. Germline V CDR1 and CDR2: MDHEN, SYDVKM. The CDR3 DNA reads as TGTGCCAGCAAAAAACAGTACCCTGGAAACACCATATATTTT. It translates to CASKKQYPGNTIYF.

This clonotype was counted at least ten times. The chain carries TRBV2 and TRBJ1-2, with 9 bases lining up with TRBD1. The CDR3 is 13 residues long. The V gene end was trimmed by 6 bases and the J gene end by 3 bases; junction bases not matched to a gene: 2. CDR1 SNHLY and CDR2 FYNNEI come from the germline V gene. The CDR3, as DNA: TGTGCCAGCAGGGGGACAGGGCACTATGGCTACACCTTC. Translated: CASRGTGHYGYTF.

There are a few counts of this clonotype. J is TRBJ2-3 and V is TRBV6-2 or TRBV6-3; TRBD2 matches 9 bases. Trimming cost V 7 bases and J 5 bases; bases outside gene matches: 13. The CDR3 loop spans 16 amino acids. Germline loops: CDR1 MNHEY, CDR2 SVGEGT. CDR3 coding DNA: TGTGCCAGCAACGTTGGGCTAGCGGGATGGGAAGATACGCAGTATTTT. This encodes CASNVGLAGWEDTQYF.

The chain combines TRBV11-2 with TRBJ2-7; 8 positions agree with TRBD2. The CDR3 is made up of 14 amino acids. Germline V gives CDR1 SGHAT, CDR2 FQNNGV. Trimming cost V 7 bases and J 4 bases; bases outside gene matches: 9. CDR3 coding DNA: TGTGCCAGCACCTCCTCTAGCGGGCTATACGAGCAGTACTTC. Translated: CASTSSSGLYEQYF. The full variable domain, its missing parts supplied by reference TRBV11-2 and TRBJ2-7, is EAGVAQSPRYKIIEKRQSVAFWCNPISGHATLYWYQQILGQGPKLLIQFQNNGVVDDSQLPKDRFSAERLKGVDSTLKIQPAKLEDSAVYLCASTSSSGLYEQYFGPGTRLTVT.

This clonotype was detected a few times. This chain uses TRBV6-1 with TRBJ2-3; TRBD2 agrees at 10 bases. Trimming removed 10 bases from V and 4 bases from J; junction bases left unmatched: 11. The germline V gene has CDR1 MNHNS and CDR2 SASEGT. The CDR3 sequence is 15 residues long. The CDR3 coding sequence is TGTGCCAACTCCCCTCTAGCGGGAGCGGCAGATACGCAGTATTTT. As protein: CANSPLAGAADTQYF.

This clonotype was observed a few times. The germline gene is not matched at one end of the junction; a read error may be the cause. The V call is TRBV4-1, the J call TRBJ1-4; 8 bases agree with TRBD1. Germline V gives CDR1 MGHRA, CDR2 YSYEKL. This CDR3 has 16 residues. The CDR3 DNA is TGCGCCAGCGGCCAAGGTCGTTCCAGGGGGCTATTAAAACTGTTTTTT. Amino acids: CASGQGRSRGLLKLFF.

This clonotype showed up many times. The V gene is TRBV12-3 or TRBV12-4, the J gene TRBJ2-5; 8 bases align to TRBD2. V lost 5 bases, J lost 5 bases, and 7 bases stayed unmatched. The CDR3 totals 14 residues. CDR3 nucleotides: TGTGCCAGCAGTCCGATAGCGGGACGGGAGACCCAGTACTTC. Protein product: CASSPIAGRETQYF.

This clonotype has at least ten counts. The chain has TRBV28 and TRBJ2-7; D is ambiguous. From germline, CDR1 is MDHEN and CDR2 SYDVKM. The CDR3 covers 11 residues. The V end lost 4 bases, the J end lost 1 base, and 2 bases lay between the germline ends. The DNA for the CDR3 is TGTGCCAGCAGTTGGTCCTACGAGCAGTACTTC. Translated: CASSWSYEQYF.

This clonotype was picked up many times. The CDR3 coding sequence is TGTGCCAGCAGTTCCCAGACTAGCGGGAGTAGCTCCTACAATGAGCAGTTCTTC. This gives the protein CASSSQTSGSSSYNEQFF. The J gene is TRBJ2-1, the V gene TRBV6-1; TRBD2 aligns across 12 bases. This CDR3 has 18 amino acids. CDR1 and CDR2 from the germline V gene are MNHNS and SASEGT. V lost 5 bases to trimming and J lost 0 bases; unmatched junction nucleotides: 8.

Concerning this clonotype: A much larger clone sits a single nucleotide away, making a read error possible. The chain couples TRBV2 to TRBJ1-1; possibly TRBD1 for D (5 bases). This CDR3 region has 14 residues. Germline CDR1 SNHLY, CDR2 FYNNEI. Here the CDR3 reads CVSSLSQVNTEAFF. CDR3 nucleotides: TGTGTCAGCAGTCTCTCACAGGTTAACACTGAAGCTTTCTTT.

This clonotype occurred many times. The J gene is TRBJ1-2, the V gene TRBV12-3 or TRBV12-4, with TRBD1 as a possible D gene (6 bases). The CDR3 contains 14 residues. V lost 0 bases and J 2 bases, leaving 7 bases between the germline ends. CDR3 sequence reads: CASSLAGGNYGYTF. In DNA, the CDR3 is TGTGCCAGCAGTTTAGCGGGGGGCAACTATGGCTACACCTTC.

This chain uses TRBV24-1 with TRBJ1-1, with D perhaps TRBD1 (6 bases). The V gene's germline CDR1 is KGHDR and CDR2 SFDVKD. CDR3 length: 14 residues. V was trimmed by 4 bases and J by 1 base, leaving 9 bases between them. The CDR3 coding sequence is TGTGCCACCAGTGAGACAGGAGCGAACACTGAAGCTTTCTTT. Protein: CATSETGANTEAFF.

This clonotype was detected ten times or more. This chain connects TRBV13 to TRBJ2-5; the match to TRBD2 covers 10 bases. CDR1 and CDR2 from the germline V gene are PRHDT and FYEKMQ (reference sequence). V lost 5 bases to trimming and J lost 0 bases; unmatched junction nucleotides: 9. The CDR3 consists of 17 residues. CDR3 coding DNA: TGTGCCAGCAGCATGGAGGGGACTAGCGAGTACCAAGAGACCCAGTACTTC. Translated, it gives CASSMEGTSEYQETQYF.

Note on this clonotype: The CDR3 ends on some other residue instead of the conserved phenylalanine or tryptophan, so this is likely a read error. This rearrangement joins TRBV3-1 to TRBJ2-5, with a tentative D call TRBD2 (5 bases). V lost 3 bases and J lost 2, with 7 bases in between. This CDR3 has 13 amino acids. Germline assignment: CDR1 LGHDT and CDR2 YNNKEL (reference sequence). CDR3 in amino acids: CASSQRGQETQYL. The CDR3 nucleotides read TGTGCCAGCAGCCAGAGAGGGCAAGAGACCCAGTACTTA.

This clonotype came up many times. The J gene is TRBJ2-7, the V gene TRBV3-1; D not certain. V shed 4 bases and J shed 3 bases, with 13 bases lying between them. This CDR3 spans 14 amino acids. Per germline, CDR1 LGHDT and CDR2 YNNKEL (reference sequence). In DNA form, the CDR3 reads TGTGCCAGCAGCCCCGGGCGGAGCCTCTACGAGCAGTACTTC. Translated: CASSPGRSLYEQYF.

This clonotype occurred a few times. The genes are TRBV7-8 and TRBJ1-3, with TRBD1 as a possible D gene (5 bases). Trimming left V 1 base short and J 8 bases short, with 15 bases between. CDR3 size: 15 residues. Germline values: CDR1 SGHVS, CDR2 FQNEAQ. CDR3 region: CASSLGEGTGDTIYF. The CDR3 nucleotides read TGTGCCAGCAGCTTAGGGGAGGGGACTGGGGACACCATATATTTT.

This clonotype was counted many times. The CDR3 bases are TGCAGTGCTAGGGGGGGACTTTCGAACTCCTACAATGAGCAGTTCTTC. This gives the protein CSARGGLSNSYNEQFF. The chain employs TRBV20-1 and TRBJ2-1; D perhaps matches TRBD2 (6 bases). Trimming removed 3 bases from V and 0 bases from J, with 15 bases in between. The CDR3 sequence is 16 residues long. The germline V gene encodes CDR1 DFQATT and CDR2 SNEGSKA (reference sequence).

This clonotype occurred a few times. The J gene is TRBJ2-2, the V gene TRBV6-1, with D possibly being TRBD1 (6 bases). The CDR3 loop spans 12 amino acids. From germline, CDR1 is MNHNS and CDR2 SASEGT. V lost 10 bases and J lost 4, with 10 bases in between. CDR3 nucleotide sequence: TGTGCCACTCAGGGGTCCACCGGGGAGCTGTTTTTT. Its translation: CATQGSTGELFF.

The sample holds a few counts of this clonotype. J is TRBJ2-5 and V is TRBV15; 11 nucleotides match TRBD2. Germline trimming cut 3 bases from V and 1 base from J; bases unmatched to any gene: 7. CDR1 is LNHNV, CDR2 YYDKDF, per germline (reference sequence). This CDR3 is 17 amino acids long. CDR3 loop: CATSRRGTSGIQETQYF. The CDR3 coding sequence is TGTGCCACCAGCAGGAGGGGGACTAGCGGAATCCAAGAGACCCAGTACTTC.

The rearrangement links TRBV15 to TRBJ1-3; D might be TRBD1 (5 bases). Germline V lookup: CDR1 LNHNV, CDR2 YYDKDF (reference sequence). The CDR3 runs to 15 residues. Trimming cost V 1 base and J 4 bases, with 11 bases left between them. This CDR3 reads CATSRVPRGGNTIYF. DNA of the CDR3: TGTGCCACCAGCAGAGTACCAAGGGGAGGAAACACCATATATTTT.

This clonotype was seen many times. The J gene is TRBJ1-3, the V gene TRBV2, with D possibly matching TRBD1 (5 bases). The germline gives CDR1 SNHLY, CDR2 FYNNEI. This CDR3 is built from 12 residues. V was cut by 6 bases and J by 10 bases, with 13 bases left in between. CDR3 amino acids: CASRGLGETIYF. As DNA, the CDR3 is TGTGCCAGCAGGGGACTGGGGGAGACCATATATTTT.

This clonotype was seen repeatedly, ten times or more. V and J are TRBV5-1 and TRBJ1-1; no clear D gene. Per germline, CDR1 SGHRS and CDR2 YFSETQ. The CDR3 runs to 15 residues. V lost 4 bases to trimming and J lost 0 bases, with 13 bases between them. The chain's CDR3 is CASSPTAGMNTEAFF. CDR3 bases: TGCGCCAGCAGCCCCACAGCGGGCATGAACACTGAAGCTTTCTTT.